The source of this T cell receptor (beta chain) is a study of blood T cell repertoires in COVID-19. Authors' methods: Reference gene primer amplification gave nucleated cell count estimates. Clones were sequenced by immunoSEQ multiplex PCR, and TCRdb holds only the in-frame ones, with some missing. Clonal size and the V and J genes are those of that table, whereas D and trimming came from the DNA. The sample shows approximately 100,000 clones, roughly 90% of them seen only once. The CDR3 sequence is 13 residues long. Trimming shortened V by 4 bases and J by 3 bases, and 9 bases separated the two germline ends. Germline assignment: CDR1 WNHNN and CDR2 SYGVQD (reference sequence). In this sample, this clone turned up a few times.

This clonotype was sampled from a woman aged 55-70 years with acute or convalescent COVID-19. The chain employs TRBV10-1 and TRBJ1-1; maybe TRBD1 (6 bases). Material: peripheral blood. Here the CDR3 reads CASSGQDYTEAFF. In nucleotides, the CDR3 is TGCGCCAGCAGTGGACAGGATTACACTGAAGCTTTCTTT.